This TCR beta chain was identified in a study of cytomegalovirus exposure and HLA in healthy donors. Findings and limits, study-wide: For most TCR sequences rarity was the rule, although some public TCRs occurred in many donors.

This clone was observed a single time. Its specificity is not known. CDR3 length equals 12 residues. Germline V gene sequence: CDR1 MDHEN, CDR2 SYDVKM. V lost 4 bases and J 7 bases, leaving 7 bases between the germline ends. Sequenced by immunoSEQ multiplex PCR; TCRdb stores in-frame clones only, minus some. The sample carries roughly 300,000 clones, roughly 90% recorded once. This rearrangement joins TRBV28 to TRBJ1-4; D remains unclear. The sequencing sample was made of PBMCs. The sequence was obtained from a woman aged 18-30 years in good health and CMV-seronegative. CDR3: CASSSGVEKLFF. CDR3 DNA: TGTGCCAGCAGTTCCGGGGTTGAAAAACTGTTTTTT.